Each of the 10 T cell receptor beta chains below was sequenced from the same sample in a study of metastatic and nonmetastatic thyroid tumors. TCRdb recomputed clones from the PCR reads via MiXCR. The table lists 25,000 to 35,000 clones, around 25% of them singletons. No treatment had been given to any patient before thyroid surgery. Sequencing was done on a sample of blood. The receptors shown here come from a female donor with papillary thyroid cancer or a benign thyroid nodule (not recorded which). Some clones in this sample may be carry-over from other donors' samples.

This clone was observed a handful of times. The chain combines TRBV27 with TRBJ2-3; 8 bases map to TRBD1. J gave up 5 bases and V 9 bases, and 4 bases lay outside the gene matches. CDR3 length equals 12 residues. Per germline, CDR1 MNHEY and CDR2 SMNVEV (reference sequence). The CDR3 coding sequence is TGTGCCAGGATACAGGGGGAAGATACGCAGTATTTT. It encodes CARIQGEDTQYF.

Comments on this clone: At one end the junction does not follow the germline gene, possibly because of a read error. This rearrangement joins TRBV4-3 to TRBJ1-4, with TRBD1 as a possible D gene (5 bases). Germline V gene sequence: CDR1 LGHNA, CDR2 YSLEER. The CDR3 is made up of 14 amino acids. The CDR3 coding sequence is TGCGCCAGCAGCCAAGATCAGGGTCGTGAAAAACTGCTTTTT. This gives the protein CASSQDQGREKLLF.

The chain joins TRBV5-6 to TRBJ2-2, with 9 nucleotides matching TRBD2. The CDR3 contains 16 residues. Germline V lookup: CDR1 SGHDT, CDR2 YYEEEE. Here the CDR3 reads CGSSSSGVAGTGELFF. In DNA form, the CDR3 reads TGTGGGAGCAGCTCTAGCGGGGTCGCGGGCACCGGGGAGCTGTTTTTT.

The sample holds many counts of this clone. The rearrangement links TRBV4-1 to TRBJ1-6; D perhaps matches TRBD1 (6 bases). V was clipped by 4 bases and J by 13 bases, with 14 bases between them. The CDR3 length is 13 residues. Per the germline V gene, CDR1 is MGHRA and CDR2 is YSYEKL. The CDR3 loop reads CASSLSDRRPLHF. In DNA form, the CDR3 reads TGCGCCAGCAGCCTCAGTGACAGGAGGCCCCTCCACTTT.

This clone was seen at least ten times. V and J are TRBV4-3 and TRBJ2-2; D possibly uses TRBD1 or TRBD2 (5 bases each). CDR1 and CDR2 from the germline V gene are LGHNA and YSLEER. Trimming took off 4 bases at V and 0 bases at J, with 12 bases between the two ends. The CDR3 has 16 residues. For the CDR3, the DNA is TGCGCCAGCAGCCCCCTTGGGACGGCGAACACCGGGGAGCTGTTTTTT. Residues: CASSPLGTANTGELFF.

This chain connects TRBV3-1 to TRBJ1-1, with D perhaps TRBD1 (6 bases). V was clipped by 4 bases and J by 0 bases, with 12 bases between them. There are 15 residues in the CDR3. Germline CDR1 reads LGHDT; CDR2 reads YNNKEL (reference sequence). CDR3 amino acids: CASSPPRGVNTEAFF. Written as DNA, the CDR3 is TGTGCCAGCAGCCCACCTAGGGGGGTGAACACTGAAGCTTTCTTT.

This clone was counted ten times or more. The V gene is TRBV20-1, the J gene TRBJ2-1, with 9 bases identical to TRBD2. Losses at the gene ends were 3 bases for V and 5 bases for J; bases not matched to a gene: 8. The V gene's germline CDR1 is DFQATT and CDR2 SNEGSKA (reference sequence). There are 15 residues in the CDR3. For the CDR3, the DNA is TGCAGTGCTAGGGGTGGCGGGAGGGCCCACAATGAGCAGTTCTTC. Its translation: CSARGGGRAHNEQFF.

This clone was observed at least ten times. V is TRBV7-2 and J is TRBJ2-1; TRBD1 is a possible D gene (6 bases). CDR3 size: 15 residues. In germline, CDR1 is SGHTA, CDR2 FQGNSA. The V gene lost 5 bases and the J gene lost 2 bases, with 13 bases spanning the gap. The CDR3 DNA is TGTGCCAGCAGCGTACAGGGATGGACCTACAATGAGCAGTTCTTC. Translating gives CASSVQGWTYNEQFF.

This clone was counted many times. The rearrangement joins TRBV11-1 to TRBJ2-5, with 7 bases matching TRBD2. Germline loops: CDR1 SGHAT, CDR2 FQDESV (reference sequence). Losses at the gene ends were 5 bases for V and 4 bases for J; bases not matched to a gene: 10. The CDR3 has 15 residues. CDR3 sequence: CASSAGAGVRETQYF. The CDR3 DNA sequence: TGTGCCAGCAGCGCCGGCGCGGGGGTGCGAGAGACCCAGTACTTC. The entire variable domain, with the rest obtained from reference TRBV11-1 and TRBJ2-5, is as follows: EAEVAQSPRYKITEKSQAVAFWCDPISGHATLYWYRQILGQGPELLVQFQDESVVDDSQLPKDRFSAERLKGVDSTLKIQPAELGDSAMYLCASSAGAGVRETQYFGPGTRLLVL.

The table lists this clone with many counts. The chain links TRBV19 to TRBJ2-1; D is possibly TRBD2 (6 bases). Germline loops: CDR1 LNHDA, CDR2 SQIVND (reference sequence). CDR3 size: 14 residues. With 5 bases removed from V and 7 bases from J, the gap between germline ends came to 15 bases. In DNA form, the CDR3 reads TGTGCCAGTAGTTTGCGGGATGGAAGTAATGAGCAGTTCTTC. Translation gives CASSLRDGSNEQFF.